This T cell receptor (beta chain) was sequenced for a study of T cells after somatic rescue of genetic block. Some clones are missing from TCRdb's copy, which holds only in-frame ones; the method was immunoSEQ multiplex PCR. The data contain thousands of clones, 70% to 90% of them singletons. Germline CDR1 is SQVTM and CDR2 is ANQGSEA. The ends lost 5 bases at V and 6 bases at J; junction bases unmatched: 3. The CDR3 covers 11 residues. The V gene is TRBV29-1, the J gene TRBJ2-7; 8 nucleotides agree with TRBD1. The receptor was isolated from a boy aged 10-17 years. The sequenced sample was peripheral blood mononuclear cells (PBMCs). CDR3 amino acids: CSVLTGGEQYF. Here the CDR3 DNA reads TGCAGCGTTCTCACAGGGGGCGAGCAGTACTTC.